This TCR beta chain is from a study of cytomegalovirus exposure and HLA in healthy donors. About the research overall: The early release's HLA-typed donors yielded tens of millions of unique TCRs. General study findings and limits: In a later analysis, at a false discovery rate of 0.05, roughly 17,000 TCR beta sequences matched HLA alleles.

Concerning this clone: Antigen specificity is unknown.

Vbeta (60) and Jbeta (13) primers were used in the PCR. TCRdb's copy holds only in-frame clones and misses some; the assay was immunoSEQ multiplex PCR. This table holds around 140,000 clones, 70% to 85% found once. All donors participated as healthy donors of bone marrow. CDR3 length equals 15 residues. CDR1 and CDR2 (germline): LGHNA, YSLEER. V lost 0 bases and J 4 bases, leaving 12 bases between the germline ends. The chain employs TRBV4-3 and TRBJ1-2; possibly TRBD1 for D (5 bases). This clonotype was obtained from a woman aged 55-70 years in good health and CMV-seropositive. Sequenced sample: PBMCs. CDR3 in DNA: TGCGCCAGCAGCCAAGATGGGGGGTTTAGCTATGGCTACACCTTC. This gives the protein CASSQDGGFSYGYTF.